This is a list of T cell receptor beta chains from one sample in a study of T cell changes during pregnancy in multiple sclerosis. Here immunoSEQ multiplex PCR was the method, and the copy in TCRdb shows in-frame clones only, minus some. Among roughly 31,000 clones listed, approximately 94% were seen once. The source material was CD4+ T cells from peripheral blood mononuclear cells, sampled in the first trimester of pregnancy. These receptors were collected from a female donor with multiple sclerosis, enrolled in a pregnancy study. Both conserved end residues are part of each CDR3. A D gene is named only where the DNA matches it firmly. The size field is filled for only some rows; it gives once, few, many or a size class.

d_call j_call clone_size v_call cdr3_aa cdr3_nt
TRBD2 TRBJ2-6 . TRBV7-2 CASSLVGRGGANVLTF TGTGCCAGCAGCTTAGTAGGGCGGGGGGGGGCCAACGTCCTGACTTTC
. TRBJ1-6 . TRBV19 CASSIQPGGPLHF TGTGCCAGTAGTATACAACCCGGCGGGCCCCTCCACTTT
. TRBJ2-7 . TRBV7-3 CASSLGQNYEQYF TGTGCCAGCAGCTTAGGACAGAACTACGAGCAGTACTTC
TRBD1 TRBJ1-1 . TRBV15 CATSRDTGTGPTEAFF TGTGCCACCAGCAGAGATACCGGGACAGGGCCAACTGAAGCTTTCTTT
TRBD1 TRBJ2-7 . TRBV5-1 CASSFRTGAGPYEQYF TGCGCCAGCAGCTTCCGGACAGGGGCTGGACCCTACGAGCAGTACTTC
TRBD1 TRBJ1-5 . TRBV9 CASSETGGSQPQHF TGTGCCAGCAGTGAAACAGGGGGCAGTCAGCCCCAGCATTTT
. TRBJ1-5 . TRBV4-3 CASSQEPGNQPQHF TGCGCCAGCAGCCAAGAACCGGGAAATCAGCCCCAGCATTTT
. TRBJ1-6 . TRBV2 CASGGRDLNSPLHF TGTGCCAGCGGGGGCCGCGACCTAAATTCACCCCTCCACTTT
. TRBJ2-7 . TRBV28 CASSFPPGDTYEQYF TGTGCCAGCAGTTTTCCGCCGGGAGATACCTACGAGCAGTACTTC
. TRBJ1-2 few TRBV29-1 CSVAAQSTNYGYTF TGCAGCGTCGCCGCACAGAGTACTAACTATGGCTACACCTTC
TRBD1 TRBJ1-3 . TRBV6-6 CASIEQGNTIYF TGTGCCAGCATAGAACAGGGGAACACCATATATTTT
. TRBJ1-6 . TRBV19 CASSKDRAYNSPLHF TGTGCCAGTAGCAAAGACAGAGCCTATAATTCACCCCTCCACTTT
. TRBJ1-2 . TRBV5-1 CASSAFQGNYGYTF TGCGCCAGCAGCGCCTTCCAGGGAAACTATGGCTACACCTTC
TRBD2 TRBJ2-5 . TRBV5-5 CASSLGLAGVGAETQYF TGTGCCAGCAGCTTGGGACTAGCGGGGGTTGGAGCGGAGACCCAGTACTTC
. TRBJ1-1 . TRBV6-4 CARNEIHMNTEAFF TGTGCCAGAAATGAAATACACATGAACACTGAAGCTTTCTTT
. TRBJ1-4 medium-sized TRBV2 CASSEQGTNEKLFF TGTGCCAGCAGTGAACAGGGGACTAATGAAAAACTGTTTTTT
. TRBJ1-1 once TRBV2 CASSDYSGWLAFF TGTGCCAGCAGTGATTATTCAGGGTGGCTGGCTTTCTTT
. TRBJ1-2 . TRBV5-1 CASSLGGYSDGYTF TGCGCCAGCAGCTTGGGAGGGTACAGCGATGGCTACACCTTC
TRBD1 TRBJ2-2 once TRBV19 CATPGQPNTGELFF TGTGCCACCCCGGGACAGCCAAACACCGGGGAGCTGTTTTTT
. TRBJ2-5 . TRBV10-3 CAISESRLQETQYF TGTGCCATCAGTGAGTCTCGACTCCAAGAGACCCAGTACTTC
TRBD1 TRBJ2-7 . TRBV27 CASSHFPDRVGEQYF TGTGCCAGCAGTCACTTCCCGGACAGGGTTGGCGAGCAGTACTTC
. TRBJ1-3 . TRBV29-1 CSAGEGPPSGNTIYF TGCAGCGCTGGGGAGGGACCCCCCTCTGGAAACACCATATATTTT
TRBD2 TRBJ2-7 . TRBV5-5 CASSLSSGGSYEQYF TGTGCCAGCAGCTTGAGTAGCGGGGGCTCCTACGAGCAGTACTTC
. TRBJ2-2 . TRBV7-9 CASSRGSRRMITGELFF TGTGCCAGCAGCCGCGGAAGTCGACGGATGATAACCGGGGAGCTGTTTTTT
. TRBJ1-3 . TRBV9 CASSRQVGNTIYF TGTGCCAGCTCGAGACAGGTTGGAAACACCATATATTTT
TRBD1 TRBJ1-1 . TRBV6-5 CASNRGPAGNTEAFF TGTGCCAGTAACAGGGGGCCGGCCGGGAACACTGAAGCTTTCTTT
. TRBJ1-5 . TRBV27 CASSLLQGNQPQHF TGTGCCAGCAGTTTACTCCAGGGGAATCAGCCCCAGCATTTT
TRBD1 TRBJ1-1 once TRBV18 CASSKQAAGQGAVTEAFF TGTGCCAGCTCGAAACAAGCAGCCGGACAGGGGGCTGTCACTGAAGCTTTCTTT
. TRBJ1-2 . TRBV30 CAWRGKRSYGYTF TGTGCCTGGAGAGGGAAGCGGAGCTATGGCTACACCTTC
. TRBJ1-2 . TRBV19 CASSKYGDQFYANYGYTF TGTGCCAGTAGCAAATACGGGGATCAATTTTATGCTAACTATGGCTACACCTTC
. TRBJ1-4 . TRBV30 CAWSRTPTNEKLFF TGTGCCTGGAGTAGGACACCCACTAATGAAAAACTGTTTTTT
. TRBJ2-6 . TRBV7-9 CASSLLLSGANVLTF TGTGCCAGCAGCTTACTCCTTTCTGGGGCCAACGTCCTGACTTTC
TRBD1 TRBJ2-1 . TRBV11-2 CASSRGPNPFYNEQFF TGTGCCAGCAGCAGGGGGCCCAACCCTTTCTACAATGAGCAGTTCTTC
. TRBJ2-5 . TRBV10-2 CASSGSTGLETQYF TGCGCCAGCAGTGGCTCAACAGGTTTGGAGACCCAGTACTTC
. TRBJ2-3 . TRBV28 CASSFDSNTDTQYF TGTGCCAGCAGTTTTGACAGTAACACAGATACGCAGTATTTT
. TRBJ2-5 . TRBV28 CASSLYRERETQYF TGTGCCAGCAGTTTATACAGGGAACGGGAGACCCAGTACTTC
TRBD1 TRBJ2-7 . TRBV7-6 CASSPWTGIHEQYF TGTGCCAGCAGCCCCTGGACAGGGATACACGAGCAGTACTTC
. TRBJ2-1 . TRBV19 CASSMLMGLVGEQFF TGTGCCAGTAGTATGTTGATGGGACTCGTAGGTGAGCAGTTCTTC
. TRBJ1-5 . TRBV7-9 CASSLVGPNQPQHF TGTGCCAGCAGCTTGGTGGGGCCTAATCAGCCCCAGCATTTT
TRBD1 TRBJ1-1 once TRBV5-1 CASSLVGTGVVTEAFF TGCGCCAGCAGCTTGGTAGGGACAGGGGTAGTAACTGAAGCTTTCTTT
. TRBJ1-5 few TRBV4-3 CASSHDLKTAAQHF TGCGCCAGCAGCCACGACCTAAAGACAGCCGCCCAGCATTTT
. TRBJ2-1 . TRBV5-1 CASTGTIYNEQFF TGCGCCAGCACCGGGACAATCTACAATGAGCAGTTCTTC
. TRBJ1-1 . TRBV4-1 CASSQPDRNTEAFF TGCGCCAGCAGCCAACCGGACAGAAACACTGAAGCTTTCTTT
TRBD2 TRBJ2-5 . TRBV19 CASSPRGGLTQYF TGTGCCAGTAGTCCCCGGGGGGGTTTAACCCAGTACTTC
TRBD1 TRBJ2-7 . TRBV19 CASSIGGGTGSYEQYF TGTGCCAGTAGTATAGGGGGCGGGACAGGATCCTACGAGCAGTACTTC
TRBD2 TRBJ2-7 . TRBV4-3 CASSQGGSGRGAYEQYF TGCGCCAGCAGCCAAGGGGGTTCGGGGCGGGGGGCCTACGAGCAGTACTTC
TRBD1 TRBJ2-5 . TRBV9 CASSPGQGAETQYF TGTGCCAGCAGCCCGGGACAGGGGGCGGAGACCCAGTACTTC
TRBD2 TRBJ2-1 . TRBV27 CASSMTSGGPSEQFF TGTGCCAGCAGTATGACTAGCGGGGGGCCGAGTGAGCAGTTCTTC